This TCR beta chain stems from a study of T cells after yellow fever vaccination. Regarding the study as a whole: The secondary T-cell response peaked on day 5, not day 15, but was weaker. The presence of abundant clonotypes contaminating from the bulk population was possible in FACS-sorted repertoires. At around 95% for CD4 and about 88% for CD8, most primary-vaccination clones showed up again after the booster.

Germline values: CDR1 SGHDN, CDR2 FVKESK. The CDR3 is made up of 15 amino acids. V lost 3 bases to trimming and J lost 7 bases, with 17 bases between them. In making TCR cDNA, 5'RACE template switching added a universal primer site and UMIs to it. Via MiXCR, TCRdb re-called the 5' RACE reads, giving one row per CDR3 protein. The table shows 300,000 to 400,000 distinct CDR3 sequences, with 8.1% occurring only once. This clonotype occurred a few times. Its antigen is unidentified. The TCR was taken from a young man who received the YFV17D yellow fever vaccine. J is TRBJ2-3 and V is TRBV14, with D hard to call. The specimen comprised PBMCs, sampled roughly 47 days after the first yellow fever vaccination. CDR3 sequence: CASSHLTFSVNTQYF. The CDR3 bases are TGTGCCAGCAGCCATTTAACCTTCTCCGTCAATACGCAGTATTTT.